This paragraph covers one T cell receptor beta chain sequence. Its antigen is currently unknown. This specimen comes from a study of cytomegalovirus exposure and HLA in healthy donors. Overall study context: Genotyping showed 70% to 90% of over 350 donors falling in the Caucasian-associated ancestry cluster.

Amplification used 60 Vbeta primers and 13 Jbeta primers. Only in-frame clones appear in the TCRdb table, and some are missing; sequencing was by immunoSEQ multiplex PCR. The table has 150,000 to 180,000 clones, roughly 74% seen once; the top ten hold approximately 2.6%. The V gene lost 8 bases and the J gene lost 3 bases, with 8 bases spanning the gap. Germline-derived CDR1 and CDR2 are MNHEY and SMNVEV (reference sequence). This CDR3 comprises 13 residues. Broader study findings: Across all donors, roughly uniform sequencing depth was an assumption of the presence/absence analyses.

Every donor was a healthy person donating bone marrow. This chain links TRBV27 with TRBJ1-6; D unresolved. The sequencing input was PBMCs. This clonotype was sampled from a man younger than 35 in good health and CMV-seronegative. CDR3 amino acids: CASGLNYNSPLHF. The CDR3 DNA follows: TGTGCCAGCGGGCTGAACTATAATTCACCCCTCCACTTT.